The sample holds many counts of the clone carrying this T cell receptor (beta chain). The data belong to a study of T-cell memory formation after mild COVID-19. Study at large: Largely, the TCR clusters proved donor specific.

Constant-segment primers were used for 5'RACE, and the resulting TCR alpha and TCR beta cDNA libraries carried sample barcodes and UMIs. TCRdb re-derived calls from the 5' RACE reads in MiXCR, one entry per CDR3 protein. The sample records around 340,000 distinct CDR3 sequences, around 13% being singletons. The specimen was PBMCs or a T cell subset sorted from them (not recorded which). This receptor was obtained from a man in his late teens or twenties who had mild COVID-19 (a few samples of this study predate the infection). Cell type and time point are not known.

DNA of the CDR3: TGTGCCAGCAGCTTAGGGACTTCCAATTCACCCCTCCACTTT. This codes for CASSLGTSNSPLHF. The rearrangement links TRBV7-2 to TRBJ1-6; D is uncertain. This CDR3 comprises 14 residues. V was clipped by 1 base and J by 7 bases, with 8 bases between them. CDR1 is SGHTA, CDR2 FQGNSA, per germline.